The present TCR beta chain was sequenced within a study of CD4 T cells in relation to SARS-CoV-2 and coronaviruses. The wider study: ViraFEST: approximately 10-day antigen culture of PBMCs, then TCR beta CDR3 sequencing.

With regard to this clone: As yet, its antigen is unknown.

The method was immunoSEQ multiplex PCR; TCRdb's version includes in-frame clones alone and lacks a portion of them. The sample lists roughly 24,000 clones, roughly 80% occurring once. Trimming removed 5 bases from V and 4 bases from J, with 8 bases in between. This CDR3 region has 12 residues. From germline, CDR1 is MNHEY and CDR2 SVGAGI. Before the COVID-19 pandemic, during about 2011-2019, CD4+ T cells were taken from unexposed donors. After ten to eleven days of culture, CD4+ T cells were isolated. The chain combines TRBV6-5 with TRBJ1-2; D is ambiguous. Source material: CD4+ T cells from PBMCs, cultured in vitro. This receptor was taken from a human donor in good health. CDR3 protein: CASSLEPYGYTF. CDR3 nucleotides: TGTGCCAGCAGTCTTGAGCCCTATGGCTACACCTTC.